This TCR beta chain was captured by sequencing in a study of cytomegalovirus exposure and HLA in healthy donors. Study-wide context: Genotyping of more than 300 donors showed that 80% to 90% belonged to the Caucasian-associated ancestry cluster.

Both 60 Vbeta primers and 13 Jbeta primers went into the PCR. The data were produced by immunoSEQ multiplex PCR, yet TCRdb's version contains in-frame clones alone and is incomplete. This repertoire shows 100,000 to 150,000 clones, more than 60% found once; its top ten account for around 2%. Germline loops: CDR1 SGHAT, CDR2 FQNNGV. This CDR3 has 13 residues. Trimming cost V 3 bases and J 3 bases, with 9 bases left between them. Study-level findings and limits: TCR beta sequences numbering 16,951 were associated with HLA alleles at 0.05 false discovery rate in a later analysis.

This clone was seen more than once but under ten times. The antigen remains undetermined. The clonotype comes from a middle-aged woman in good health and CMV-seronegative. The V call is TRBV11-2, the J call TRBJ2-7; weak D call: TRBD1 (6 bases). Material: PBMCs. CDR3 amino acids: CASSFGQFYEQYF. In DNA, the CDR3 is TGTGCCAGCAGCTTCGGACAGTTCTACGAGCAGTACTTC.